This T cell receptor (beta chain) was profiled in a study of human T cells and chemical hapten exposure. Ten or more counts support this clonotype. Antigen: not known. Points from the study as a whole: The formation of large CDR3 similarity clusters by expanded TCRs significantly exceeded that of controls.

One entry per CDR3 protein results from TCRdb running MiXCR on the RACE reads. The table includes about 120,000 distinct CDR3 sequences, 12% to 15% detected once. Indicated time point: patch test 1, 2 weeks after DPC sensitization. The sample's treatment: therapeutic diphenylcyclopropenone sensitization with weekly scalp DPC. This CDR3 region has 18 residues. V gave up 4 bases and J gave up 2 bases, with 18 bases separating them. Germline assignment: CDR1 LGHDT and CDR2 YNNKEL (reference sequence). The chain employs TRBV3-1 and TRBJ2-6; D call uncertain. This clonotype originated in a man between 18 and 35 years old with alopecia areata. Some clones in this sample may be carry-over from other donors' samples. The specimen was whole blood, collected in connection with sensitization to the hapten diphenylcyclopropenone (DPC). CDR3 in amino acids: CASSPSGFHGTGANVLTF. The DNA of the CDR3 is TGTGCCAGCAGCCCCTCCGGATTTCACGGAACTGGGGCCAACGTCCTGACTTTC.